This TCR beta chain is from a study of control samples from healthy donors and cancer patients. V gave up 5 bases and J gave up 4 bases, with 14 bases separating them. Germline V CDR1 and CDR2: SGHTA, FQGNSA. CDR3 size: 14 residues. Here immunoSEQ multiplex PCR was the method, and the copy in TCRdb shows in-frame clones only, minus some. This sample has roughly 120,000 clones, with nearly 95% found just once. This receptor was taken from a man aged 25-40 years in good health. The chain combines TRBV7-2 with TRBJ1-1, with a weak D call TRBD1 (5 bases). Sequenced input: blood. CDR3 in amino acids: CASSKPGLGTEAFF. The CDR3 DNA is TGTGCCAGCAGCAAACCAGGGTTGGGCACTGAAGCTTTCTTT.